One and the same sample provided the 28 T cell receptor beta chains below, sequenced in a study of shared clonotypes between healthy human individuals. Sequencing was performed with immunoSEQ multiplex PCR; in TCRdb, only in-frame clones are kept and a portion is missing. The sample shows over a million clones, roughly 96% of them seen only once. Sequencing input: naive CD4+ T cells sorted from blood. This sample's subset: CD45RA+ positively selected. These receptors were collected from a man aged 25 to 45 in good health.

The V gene is TRBV11-2, the J gene TRBJ2-1, with 10 bases aligning to TRBD2. The germline gives CDR1 SGHAT, CDR2 FQNNGV. Trimming cost V 5 bases and J 12 bases; bases outside gene matches: 7. The CDR3 length is 13 residues. DNA of the CDR3: TGTGCCAGCAGCCACCCTAGCGGGAGAAGGCAGTTCTTC. Translating it yields CASSHPSGRRQFF.

This chain links TRBV2 with TRBJ2-7, with D unclear. The CDR3 covers 14 residues. V was trimmed by 1 base and J by 3 bases, leaving 10 bases between them. CDR1 SNHLY and CDR2 FYNNEI come from the germline V gene. CDR3 sequence reads: CASSEVWVSYEQYF. In DNA, the CDR3 is TGTGCCAGCAGTGAAGTTTGGGTTAGCTACGAGCAGTACTTC.

The chain employs TRBV2 and TRBJ1-4; D remains ambiguous. The CDR3 has 14 residues. Germline CDR1 is SNHLY and CDR2 is FYNNEI. Trimming took off 3 bases at V and 7 bases at J, with 12 bases between the two ends. CDR3 protein: CASSEGGGSEKLFF. The CDR3, as DNA: TGTGCCAGCAGTGAGGGTGGAGGTAGTGAAAAACTGTTTTTT.

This rearrangement joins TRBV5-1 to TRBJ2-1; TRBD2 matches at 10 bases. The CDR3 runs 16 residues. The germline V gene has CDR1 SGHRS and CDR2 YFSETQ. With V trimmed by 2 bases and J by 10 bases, 12 bases remained unmatched. The CDR3 DNA is TGCGCCAGCAGCTTCGTAGCGGGAGGATTGCTAGGAGAGCAGTTCTTC. It is translated as CASSFVAGGLLGEQFF.

The CDR3 loop reads CASSNQGVSQGGYTF. CDR3 sequence (DNA): TGTGCCAGTAGCAACCAGGGGGTCAGTCAGGGCGGCTACACCTTC. The genes are TRBV19 and TRBJ1-2; TRBD1 agrees at 7 bases. The junction had 15 bases not matched to a gene; V was cut back by 6 bases and J by 8 bases. Per the germline V gene, CDR1 is LNHDA and CDR2 is SQIVND (reference sequence). CDR3 length: 15 residues.

J is TRBJ2-3 and V is TRBV25-1; 8 nucleotides agree with TRBD2. The trim removed 2 bases at V and 6 bases at J, leaving 7 bases unmatched. The CDR3 loop spans 15 amino acids. Germline CDR1 reads MGHDK; CDR2 reads SYGVNS. The CDR3 region has the DNA TGTGCCAGCAGTGAAGGGAGCGGGAGACCTGATACGCAGTATTTT. It encodes CASSEGSGRPDTQYF.

The chain has TRBV9 and TRBJ2-7; TRBD1 or TRBD2 may be the D gene (5 bases each). Trimming stripped 3 bases from V and 6 bases from J, with 13 bases between. The CDR3 length is 13 residues. Germline assignment: CDR1 SGDLS and CDR2 YYNGEE. CDR3 nucleotides: TGTGCCAGCAGCGACGGACCGGGACGCGAGCAGTACTTC. This gives the protein CASSDGPGREQYF.

The chain employs TRBV11-2 and TRBJ1-2; TRBD1 might be the D (6 bases). Per the germline V gene, CDR1 is SGHAT and CDR2 is FQNNGV. The CDR3 runs to 17 residues. V lost 5 bases to trimming and J lost 5 bases, with 24 bases between them. The CDR3 spells CASSLTGREDGKYGYTF. The CDR3, as DNA: TGTGCCAGCAGCCTAACAGGGAGGGAGGATGGCAAGTATGGCTACACCTTC.

On this clone itself: The sample holds other DNA sequences that translate to the same CDR3. This sequence joins TRBV7-3 and TRBJ1-1, with D hard to call. With 2 bases removed from V and 1 base from J, the gap between germline ends came to 8 bases. Looked up from germline, CDR1 is SGHTA and CDR2 is FQGTGA. This CDR3 region has 14 residues. CDR3 sequence: CASSLLGGNTEAFF. CDR3 sequence (DNA): TGTGCCAGCAGCTTACTGGGCGGGAACACTGAAGCTTTCTTT.

This rearrangement joins TRBV7-9 to TRBJ2-1, with 9 bases matching TRBD2. V was clipped by 5 bases and J by 3 bases; unmatched bases: 8. CDR1 is SEHNR and CDR2 is FQNEAQ in the germline V gene (reference sequence). The CDR3 consists of 16 residues. This CDR3 is CASSPPRSGGYNEQFF. In nucleotides, the CDR3 is TGTGCCAGCAGCCCCCCCCGTAGCGGGGGCTACAATGAGCAGTTCTTC.

The chain employs TRBV13 and TRBJ1-1; D is perhaps TRBD1 (5 bases). Looked up from germline, CDR1 is PRHDT and CDR2 is FYEKMQ (reference sequence). CDR3 length equals 15 residues. The ends were cut back, 4 bases at V and 11 bases at J, with 23 bases in the middle. Written as DNA, the CDR3 is TGTGCCAGCAGCTCCCAGGGAGTAGGGCCTGTTGGGGCTTTCTTT. It codes for CASSSQGVGPVGAFF.

This clone appeared once. This rearrangement joins TRBV7-3 to TRBJ2-2; no definite D call. There are 16 residues in the CDR3. The V end lost 1 base, the J end lost 2 bases, and 11 bases lay between the germline ends. Per germline, CDR1 SGHTA and CDR2 FQGTGA. The CDR3 spells CASSLRSAQNTGELFF. The CDR3 coding sequence is TGTGCCAGCAGCTTAAGGAGCGCTCAAAACACCGGGGAGCTGTTTTTT.

CDR3 in DNA: TGTGCCAGCAGTTACCTTGTGACGGACCACTACAATGAGCAGTTCTTC. Encoded protein: CASSYLVTDHYNEQFF. The V gene is TRBV6-6, the J gene TRBJ2-1; D remains ambiguous. This CDR3 comprises 16 residues. CDR1 and CDR2 from the germline V gene are MNHNY and SVGAGI (reference sequence). Trimming took 2 bases from V and 3 from J, leaving 14 bases between them.

CDR3 sequence reads: CASSIDLDSPYTF. CDR3 bases: TGTGCCAGTAGTATAGATCTGGACAGCCCCTACACCTTC. The chain uses TRBV19 and TRBJ1-2; a weak D match, TRBD1 (6 bases). Germline-derived CDR1 and CDR2 are LNHDA and SQIVND (reference sequence). Trimming removed 0 bases at V and 10 bases at J, with 12 bases between. The CDR3 loop spans 13 amino acids.

This chain uses TRBV21-1 with TRBJ1-5. TRBV21-1 is designated a pseudogene. The CDR3 has 16 amino acids. The CDR3 loop reads CASSNSEKNSNQPQHF. CDR3 coding DNA: TGTGCCAGCAGCAATTCCGAAAAGAATAGCAATCAGCCCCAGCATTTT.

V usage is TRBV2 and J usage is TRBJ2-3; a weak D match, TRBD2 (7 bases). The germline V gene has CDR1 SNHLY and CDR2 FYNNEI. This CDR3 has 13 amino acids. Between the trimmed V and J ends, which lost 10 bases and 4 bases, there was a span of 15 bases. The CDR3 sequence: CATEGGRADTQYF. Here the CDR3 DNA reads TGTGCCACCGAGGGGGGGAGGGCAGATACGCAGTATTTT.

This chain links TRBV7-6 with TRBJ2-1; TRBD1 agrees at 8 bases. V shed 6 bases, J shed 9 bases, and the junction held 7 bases outside the gene matches. The CDR3 extends over 13 amino acids. Germline assignment: CDR1 SGHVS and CDR2 FNYEAQ. CDR3 bases: TGTGCCAGCAGTCCAGACAGGGGACTTGAGCAGTTCTTC. Protein sequence: CASSPDRGLEQFF. The full variable domain, with the rest looked up from reference TRBV7-6 and TRBJ2-1, is GAGVSQSPRYKVTKRGQDVALRCDPISGHVSLYWYRQALGQGPEFLTYFNYEAQQDKSGLPNDRFSAERPEGSISTLTIQRTEQRDSAMYRCASSPDRGLEQFFGPGTRLTVL.

This chain uses TRBV4-1 with TRBJ1-5, with D unresolved. The CDR3 covers 15 residues. Trimming removed 1 base from V and 3 bases from J, with 10 bases in between. The germline CDR1 and CDR2 sequences are MGHRA and YSYEKL. The CDR3 is CASSQAPGINQPQHF. In nucleotides, the CDR3 is TGCGCCAGCAGCCAAGCCCCAGGTATCAATCAGCCCCAGCATTTT.

The rearrangement links TRBV7-9 to TRBJ2-1; perhaps TRBD2 as D (5 bases). V shed 3 bases and J shed 7 bases, with 13 bases lying between them. The germline V gene encodes CDR1 SEHNR and CDR2 FQNEAQ (reference sequence). CDR3 length: 14 amino acids. The CDR3 reads CASSFGGVGNEQFF. CDR3 sequence (DNA): TGTGCCAGCAGCTTTGGAGGAGTAGGGAATGAGCAGTTCTTC.

The V and J genes are TRBV2 and TRBJ2-2; no definite D call. The CDR3 is 13 amino acids. Trimming pared 5 bases from V and 4 bases from J, leaving 8 bases between. CDR1 and CDR2 from the germline V gene are SNHLY and FYNNEI. CDR3 amino acids: CASSPRVTGELFF. CDR3 in DNA: TGTGCCAGCAGTCCTAGGGTCACCGGGGAGCTGTTTTTT.

This chain uses TRBV7-2 with TRBJ2-1; D might be TRBD1 (5 bases). In germline, CDR1 is SGHTA, CDR2 FQGNSA. The CDR3 loop spans 15 amino acids. V lost 1 base to trimming and J lost 8 bases, with 15 bases between them. CDR3 loop: CASSLGQILVDEQFF. CDR3 coding DNA: TGTGCCAGCAGCTTAGGACAGATCTTGGTAGATGAGCAGTTCTTC.

As for this clone: Other DNA sequences in this sample translate to the same CDR3. The V gene is TRBV18, the J gene TRBJ2-7; D gene ambiguous. The CDR3 is 14 residues long. Trimming took 3 bases from V and 2 from J, leaving 11 bases between them. Germline values: CDR1 KGHSH, CDR2 LQKENI. CDR3: CASSPPGRPYEQYF. In DNA form, the CDR3 reads TGTGCCAGCTCACCGCCAGGCCGCCCCTACGAGCAGTACTTC.

In nucleotides, the CDR3 is TGCGCCAGCAGCTTGTCCCAGCGGGAGGGCGGGGAGCTGTTTTTT. Translating gives CASSLSQREGGELFF. The rearrangement joins TRBV5-1 to TRBJ2-2; 10 bases are a match to TRBD2. This CDR3 has 15 amino acids. In germline, CDR1 is SGHRS, CDR2 YFSETQ. V was pared by 1 base and J by 7 bases, with 4 bases of the junction left unmatched.

The chain uses TRBV6-4 and TRBJ1-3; D ambiguous. Germline V gene data show CDR1 as MRHNA and CDR2 as SNTAGT. This CDR3 comprises 14 residues. Trimming removed 6 bases at V and 1 base at J, with 10 bases between. The CDR3 loop is CASSPRRSGNTIYF. The CDR3, as DNA: TGTGCCAGCAGCCCCCGAAGATCTGGAAACACCATATATTTT.

The J gene is TRBJ2-7, the V gene TRBV28, with 8 bases identical to TRBD2. Per germline, CDR1 MDHEN and CDR2 SYDVKM. V shed 6 bases, J shed 0 bases, and the junction held 4 bases outside the gene matches. CDR3 length equals 14 residues. The CDR3 DNA reads as TGTGCCAGCAGGGTAAGCGGGAGCTCCTACGAGCAGTACTTC. Protein product: CASRVSGSSYEQYF.

The chain recombines TRBV7-6 with TRBJ2-3; TRBD2 agrees at 16 bases. This CDR3 has 19 amino acids. V was pared by 4 bases and J by 2 bases, with 9 bases of the junction left unmatched. Germline V lookup: CDR1 SGHVS, CDR2 FNYEAQ. CDR3 coding DNA: TGTGCCAGCAGCTCGGGACTAGCGGGAGGGCGGGAGGTCACAGATACGCAGTATTTT. It is translated as CASSSGLAGGREVTDTQYF. Looking up the rest from reference TRBV7-6 and TRBJ2-3 gives the full variable domain: GAGVSQSPRYKVTKRGQDVALRCDPISGHVSLYWYRQALGQGPEFLTYFNYEAQQDKSGLPNDRFSAERPEGSISTLTIQRTEQRDSAMYRCASSSGLAGGREVTDTQYFGPGTRLTVL.

The chain uses TRBV7-9 and TRBJ1-4; D gene unclear. V was clipped by 5 bases and J by 7 bases, with 14 bases between them. This CDR3 has 14 amino acids. Germline values: CDR1 SEHNR, CDR2 FQNEAQ (reference sequence). The chain's CDR3 is CASSPHIGSEKLFF. The CDR3 DNA follows: TGTGCCAGCAGCCCCCATATTGGAAGTGAAAAACTGTTTTTT.

This sequence joins TRBV11-3 and TRBJ2-5; D possibly matches TRBD1 or TRBD2 (5 bases each). This CDR3 spans 13 amino acids. Deletions cut 5 bases from V and 3 bases from J, with 10 bases between. Germline-derived CDR1 and CDR2 are SGHNT and YENEEA. The CDR3 reads CASSPGREETQYF. The CDR3 region has the DNA TGTGCCAGCAGCCCGGGACGTGAAGAGACCCAGTACTTC.